The rows below give T cell receptor beta chains drawn from one sample of a study of blood T cell repertoires in COVID-19. The table came from immunoSEQ multiplex PCR; TCRdb's copy has only in-frame clones and leaves some out. The sample records about 180,000 clones, around 87% being singletons. The sample taken for sequencing was peripheral blood. The receptors come from a woman in her 70s with COVID-19, enrolled during active disease. CDR3s include the opening cysteine and the closing phenylalanine or tryptophan. The order of the fields is clone size, J gene, D gene, V gene, CDR3 protein, CDR3 DNA. The D gene is left open where the match is weak. Expanded clones are given a class, and other clones once, few, many or no size at all.

abundance: -; j_gene: TRBJ1-4; d_gene: -; v_gene: TRBV25-1; CDR3aa: CASSDRDFGEKLFF; CDR3nt: TGTGCCAGCAGTGACAGGGATTTTGGTGAAAAACTGTTTTTT
abundance: few; j_gene: TRBJ1-2; d_gene: -; v_gene: TRBV30; CDR3aa: CAWSVGLLYGYTF; CDR3nt: TGTGCCTGGAGTGTTGGCCTCCTCTATGGCTACACCTTC
abundance: -; j_gene: TRBJ1-1; d_gene: TRBD1; v_gene: TRBV5-6; CDR3aa: CASSRQGPGTEAFF; CDR3nt: TGTGCCAGCAGCCGACAGGGTCCAGGCACTGAAGCTTTCTTT
abundance: few; j_gene: TRBJ1-6; d_gene: -; v_gene: TRBV5-4; CDR3aa: CASSLDGPAGSPLHF; CDR3nt: TGTGCCAGCAGCTTGGACGGCCCTGCGGGTTCACCCCTCCACTTT
abundance: -; j_gene: TRBJ2-7; d_gene: TRBD1; v_gene: TRBV9; CDR3aa: CASSASDRGGYEQYF; CDR3nt: TGTGCCAGCAGCGCCTCCGACAGGGGCGGCTACGAGCAGTACTTC
abundance: -; j_gene: TRBJ2-2; d_gene: -; v_gene: TRBV29-1; CDR3aa: CSVSFSGELFF; CDR3nt: TGCAGCGTTTCTTTCAGCGGGGAGCTGTTTTTT
abundance: -; j_gene: TRBJ2-7; d_gene: -; v_gene: TRBV19; CDR3aa: CASSISGDSYEQYF; CDR3nt: TGTGCCAGTAGTATATCAGGGGATAGCTACGAGCAGTACTTC
abundance: -; j_gene: TRBJ2-5; d_gene: -; v_gene: TRBV10-3; CDR3aa: CAISESNQETQYF; CDR3nt: TGTGCCATCAGTGAGTCTAACCAAGAGACCCAGTACTTC
abundance: -; j_gene: TRBJ2-4; d_gene: TRBD1; v_gene: TRBV23-1; CDR3aa: CASSQYRGPLAKNIQYF; CDR3nt: TGCGCCAGCAGTCAATACAGGGGGCCTTTAGCCAAAAACATTCAGTACTTC
abundance: -; j_gene: TRBJ1-4; d_gene: TRBD1; v_gene: TRBV18; CDR3aa: CASSPDRGGGEKLFF; CDR3nt: TGTGCCAGCTCACCCGACAGGGGTGGGGGCGAAAAACTGTTTTTT
abundance: -; j_gene: TRBJ1-3; d_gene: -; v_gene: TRBV10-3; CDR3aa: CAISETAFSGNTIYF; CDR3nt: TGTGCCATCAGTGAGACTGCATTCTCTGGAAACACCATATATTTT
abundance: -; j_gene: TRBJ1-5; d_gene: TRBD1; v_gene: TRBV28; CDR3aa: CASSSGQRSNQPQHF; CDR3nt: TGTGCCAGCAGCTCGGGACAGAGAAGCAATCAGCCCCAGCATTTT
abundance: -; j_gene: TRBJ2-7; d_gene: -; v_gene: TRBV27; CDR3aa: CASSLGQTWEQYF; CDR3nt: TGTGCCAGCAGTTTGGGCCAGACCTGGGAGCAGTACTTC
abundance: -; j_gene: TRBJ1-2; d_gene: -; v_gene: TRBV9; CDR3aa: CASSVGQGGYTF; CDR3nt: TGTGCCAGCAGCGTAGGGCAGGGTGGCTACACCTTC
abundance: -; j_gene: TRBJ2-7; d_gene: TRBD1; v_gene: TRBV18; CDR3aa: CASSQRTGVSNSYEQYF; CDR3nt: TGTGCCAGCTCACAGAGAACAGGGGTTTCGAACTCCTACGAGCAGTACTTC
abundance: few; j_gene: TRBJ1-2; d_gene: -; v_gene: TRBV2; CDR3aa: CASSTVLAGGYGYTF; CDR3nt: TGTGCCAGCAGCACCGTTTTGGCAGGAGGATATGGCTACACCTTC